This section outlines one T cell receptor (beta chain) sequence together with its context. The antigen is undetermined. TCRdb keeps only in-frame clones here, not all; method: immunoSEQ multiplex PCR. This sample has under 55,000 clones, with around 80% found just once. Stated time point: pretreatment peripheral blood. The study collected 1 to 8 samples per patient, pretreatment and on-treatment. Germline V CDR1 and CDR2: SGHKS, YYEKEE (reference sequence). This CDR3 is 17 amino acids long. The germline V and J ends were trimmed by 0 bases and 3 bases, with 19 bases remaining between them. This specimen belongs to a study of PD-L1 blockade in urothelial cancer. Points from the study as a whole: Greater 3-week expansion of tumor-associated blood clones was recorded for durable-benefit patients.

The TCR comes from a man in his sixties or seventies with urothelial cancer. The sample consisted of PBMCs, taken around atezolizumab (anti-PD-L1) treatment. V gene TRBV5-5 combines with J gene TRBJ2-7, with TRBD2 as a possible D gene (7 bases). CDR3 nucleotides: TGTGCCAGCAGCTTGGCGTCTGGGGGGGCTGAGGACTACGAGCAGTACTTC. Protein: CASSLASGGAEDYEQYF.